This is a list of T cell receptor beta chains from one sample in a study of blood T cells in healthy people across ages. TCRdb independently ran MiXCR on the 5' RACE reads; one entry per CDR3 protein. In the table there are about 1.5 million distinct CDR3 sequences, about 42% of which are singletons. Input material: blood. These receptors came from a young woman in good health. Both conserved end residues are part of each CDR3. Each record gives: clone size, V gene, J gene, D gene, CDR3 protein, CDR3 DNA. D genes are given only for firm matches. Where a row states a size, it is once, few, many or the class of an expanded clone; other rows omit it.

size: once; V: TRBV7-2; J: TRBJ2-7; D: TRBD1; CDR3: CASSLPGTASSYEQYF; DNA: TGTGCCAGCAGCTTACCCGGGACAGCTAGCTCCTACGAGCAGTACTTC
size: .; V: TRBV7-2; J: TRBJ2-5; D: TRBD2; CDR3: CASSLTSGANNEQYF; DNA: TGTGCCAGCAGCTTAACTAGCGGGGCTAACAATGAGCAGTACTTC
size: .; V: TRBV4-3; J: TRBJ2-7; D: TRBD2; CDR3: CASSQGTSGVYNEQYF; DNA: TGCGCCAGCAGCCAAGGTACTAGCGGGGTTTACAATGAGCAGTACTTC
size: few; V: TRBV27; J: TRBJ2-3; D: TRBD2; CDR3: CASSPRGAGFPDTQYF; DNA: TGTGCCAGCAGTCCACGGGGAGCGGGGTTTCCAGATACGCAGTATTTT
size: .; V: TRBV10-3; J: TRBJ2-3; D: .; CDR3: CAISEGIRTDTQYF; DNA: TGTGCCATCAGTGAGGGGATTAGGACAGATACGCAGTATTTT
size: .; V: TRBV6-5; J: TRBJ2-7; D: .; CDR3: CASSYGQAAGSEQYF; DNA: TGTGCCAGCAGTTACGGGCAGGCTGCAGGAAGCGAGCAGTACTTC
size: .; V: TRBV5-1; J: TRBJ1-2; D: .; CDR3: CASSLGGTTGINYGYIF; DNA: TGCGCCAGCAGCTTGGGCGGGACAACGGGTATTAACTATGGCTACATCTTC
size: few; V: TRBV12-3/TRBV12-4; J: TRBJ2-1; D: TRBD2; CDR3: CASGGLAAGYEQFF; DNA: TGTGCCAGCGGGGGACTAGCGGCCGGGTATGAGCAGTTCTTC
size: .; V: TRBV25-1; J: TRBJ2-7; D: .; CDR3: CASRGYWDERGYEQYF; DNA: TGTGCCAGCAGAGGGTATTGGGACGAGAGGGGCTACGAGCAGTACTTC
size: few; V: TRBV4-3; J: TRBJ2-2; D: TRBD2; CDR3: CASSQVLAGGTGELFF; DNA: TGCGCCAGCAGCCAAGTCCTTGCGGGGGGCACCGGGGAGCTGTTTTTT
size: .; V: TRBV11-2; J: TRBJ1-6; D: TRBD1; CDR3: CASSNPGTGDNSPLHF; DNA: TGTGCCAGCAGCAACCCCGGGACAGGAGATAATTCACCCCTCCACTTT
size: .; V: TRBV7-2; J: TRBJ2-7; D: .; CDR3: CASSLEAGRAYEQYF; DNA: TGTGCCAGCAGCTTAGAGGCGGGCCGCGCCTACGAGCAGTACTTC
size: .; V: TRBV2; J: TRBJ1-5; D: TRBD1; CDR3: CASSGDRGYQPQHF; DNA: TGTGCCAGCAGTGGGGACAGGGGTTATCAGCCCCAGCATTTT
size: .; V: TRBV20-1; J: TRBJ1-1; D: .; CDR3: CSARTRGHPNTEAFF; DNA: TGCAGTGCTAGGACTCGGGGGCACCCGAACACTGAAGCTTTCTTT
size: .; V: TRBV7-2; J: TRBJ2-7; D: .; CDR3: CASSSTTDIYEQYF; DNA: TGTGCCAGCAGCTCAACTACAGATATCTACGAGCAGTACTTC
size: .; V: TRBV6-2/TRBV6-3; J: TRBJ2-3; D: .; CDR3: CASRLGRTTDTQYF; DNA: TGTGCCAGCAGGCTGGGACGCACCACAGATACGCAGTATTTT
size: few; V: TRBV2; J: TRBJ1-5; D: .; CDR3: CASSGGRGGWQPQHF; DNA: TGTGCCAGCAGTGGAGGCAGGGGAGGTTGGCAGCCCCAGCATTTT
size: few; V: TRBV7-9; J: TRBJ1-2; D: .; CDR3: CASSLGGSRYGYTF; DNA: TGTGCCAGCAGCTTAGGTGGATCCCGCTATGGCTACACCTTC
size: .; V: TRBV9; J: TRBJ1-1; D: .; CDR3: CASSVGVETEAFF; DNA: TGTGCCAGCAGCGTCGGGGTGGAGACTGAAGCTTTCTTT
size: few; V: TRBV27; J: TRBJ2-5; D: .; CDR3: CASSPGDRQETQYF; DNA: TGTGCCAGCTCCCCGGGGGACCGCCAAGAGACCCAGTACTTC
size: .; V: TRBV18; J: TRBJ1-2; D: .; CDR3: CASSPQFRVDGGYTF; DNA: TGTGCCAGCTCACCACAGTTCAGGGTGGATGGTGGCTACACCTTC
size: .; V: TRBV6-5; J: TRBJ2-7; D: TRBD1; CDR3: CASGGTRTGWYEQYF; DNA: TGTGCCAGCGGCGGAACTAGGACAGGGTGGTACGAGCAGTACTTC
size: .; V: TRBV6-5; J: TRBJ2-7; D: TRBD1; CDR3: CASSYSGQVSYEQYF; DNA: TGTGCCAGCAGTTACTCGGGACAGGTCTCCTACGAGCAGTACTTC
size: few; V: TRBV4-3; J: TRBJ2-3; D: .; CDR3: CASSPSHATDTQYF; DNA: TGCGCCAGCAGCCCCTCCCACGCCACAGATACGCAGTATTTT
size: .; V: TRBV11-2; J: TRBJ1-2; D: TRBD1; CDR3: CASSSPVQDRATNYGYTF; DNA: TGTGCCAGCAGCTCCCCGGTACAGGACAGGGCCACTAACTATGGCTACACCTTC
size: .; V: TRBV7-9; J: TRBJ1-1; D: .; CDR3: CASSLKGEGNPEAFF; DNA: TGTGCCAGCAGCCTGAAGGGGGAGGGGAACCCTGAAGCTTTCTTT
size: .; V: TRBV15; J: TRBJ2-1; D: TRBD2; CDR3: CATSLLGLAGYNEQFF; DNA: TGTGCCACCAGCCTCCTGGGGCTAGCGGGTTACAATGAGCAGTTCTTC
size: .; V: TRBV20-1; J: TRBJ2-1; D: .; CDR3: CSARSGYKEQFF; DNA: TGCAGTGCTAGATCCGGCTACAAGGAGCAGTTCTTC
size: .; V: TRBV28; J: TRBJ1-6; D: .; CDR3: CASNLDRNYNSPLHF; DNA: TGTGCCAGCAACCTCGACAGGAACTATAATTCACCCCTCCACTTT
size: .; V: TRBV19; J: TRBJ1-5; D: .; CDR3: CASNDGVNQPQHF; DNA: TGTGCCAGTAATGACGGGGTCAATCAGCCCCAGCATTTT
size: .; V: TRBV6-5; J: TRBJ2-1; D: TRBD1; CDR3: CASSYLGQGTYNEQFF; DNA: TGTGCCAGCAGTTACTTGGGACAGGGCACATACAATGAGCAGTTCTTC
size: .; V: TRBV4-3; J: TRBJ2-7; D: TRBD2; CDR3: CASSQEDEREIHEQYF; DNA: TGCGCCAGCAGCCAAGAGGACGAGCGGGAGATCCATGAGCAGTACTTC
size: .; V: TRBV12-3/TRBV12-4; J: TRBJ2-7; D: .; CDR3: CASSFRPDRKFLYEQYF; DNA: TGTGCCAGCAGTTTTCGCCCCGACAGAAAATTCCTCTACGAGCAGTACTTC
size: few; V: TRBV7-3; J: TRBJ1-1; D: TRBD1; CDR3: CASSTTQGANTEAFF; DNA: TGTGCCAGCAGCACCACGCAGGGGGCTAACACTGAAGCTTTCTTT
size: few; V: TRBV27; J: TRBJ2-7; D: .; CDR3: CASSLSLDSSYEQYF; DNA: TGTGCCAGCAGTTTATCCTTGGACAGTAGCTACGAGCAGTACTTC
size: .; V: TRBV9; J: TRBJ2-3; D: .; CDR3: CASSYSLADTQYF; DNA: TGTGCCAGCAGCTATAGCCTAGCAGATACGCAGTATTTT
size: many; V: TRBV2; J: TRBJ1-3; D: .; CDR3: CASSRGSGNTIYF; DNA: TGTGCCAGCAGCCGCGGGTCTGGAAACACCATATATTTT